The TCR beta chain described here comes from a study of early T cells in non-severe SARS-CoV-2 infection. Study-level information: Sequencing was performed on bulk RNA from unsorted whole blood, leaving chains unpaired. Study-level points and caveats: Private and CD4 specificities were missed by VDJdb matching, skewed to anti-spike CD8.

Germline V gene data show CDR1 as ENHRY and CDR2 as SYGVKD. The V and J ends lost 4 bases and 3 bases respectively, with 27 bases between them. The CDR3 sequence is 19 residues long. The table lists this clonotype with many counts. Antigen unknown. Separate cDNA molecules each had unique molecular identifiers attached to them. TCRdb recomputed calls from the 5' RACE reads with MiXCR, one row per CDR3 protein. Here the sample spans approximately 56,000 distinct CDR3 sequences, under 12% being singletons. The V call is TRBV10-3, the J call TRBJ1-1; a possible D gene is TRBD1 (5 bases). The sample taken for sequencing was whole blood. This receptor was obtained from an adult who was a healthcare worker with PCR-confirmed SARS-CoV-2 infection or an uninfected control (not recorded which). DNA of the CDR3: TGTGCCATCAGTGTTTTCGCTCTGAGGGACCCTCAAGGGGACACTGAAGCTTTCTTT. Translating it yields CAISVFALRDPQGDTEAFF.